The 7 T cell receptor beta chains below all came from one sample that was sequenced in a study of T cell responses to AZD1222 COVID-19 vaccine. Sequencing was performed with immunoSEQ multiplex PCR; in TCRdb, only in-frame clones are kept and a portion is missing. The sample consists of roughly 190,000 clones, over 80% of them appearing once. The sequencing used peripheral blood, collected on day 0 of AZD1222 vaccination. These receptors were obtained from an adult in good health.

CDR3 in amino acids: CASSWGLAPLEETQYF. The CDR3 nucleotides read TGTGCCAGCAGCTGGGGACTAGCGCCCTTAGAAGAGACCCAGTACTTC. The chain combines TRBV7-7 with TRBJ2-5, with 10 nucleotides matching TRBD2. The CDR3 runs to 16 residues. Germline assignment: CDR1 SSHAT and CDR2 FNYEAQ (reference sequence). Trimming took 4 bases from V and 3 from J; bases not matched to a gene: 8.

V and J are TRBV6-1 and TRBJ2-1; 8 nucleotides match TRBD2. Germline V gene data show CDR1 as MNHNS and CDR2 as SASEGT. The CDR3 contains 15 residues. V lost 1 base, J lost 6 bases, and 5 bases stayed unmatched. Here the CDR3 reads CASSEETGGGNEQFF. CDR3 DNA sequence: TGTGCCAGCAGTGAAGAAACCGGGGGGGGCAATGAGCAGTTCTTC.

The chain carries TRBV27 and TRBJ2-3; D gene ambiguous. This CDR3 has 14 residues. Trimming removed 5 bases at V and 0 bases at J, with 9 bases between. CDR1 is MNHEY and CDR2 is SMNVEV in the germline V gene (reference sequence). CDR3 coding DNA: TGTGCCAGCAGTCCTCCGACTAGCACAGATACGCAGTATTTT. Its protein is CASSPPTSTDTQYF.

J is TRBJ2-5 and V is TRBV5-1, with 8 nucleotides matching TRBD2. The CDR3 extends over 16 amino acids. Germline values: CDR1 SGHRS, CDR2 YFSETQ. V lost 4 bases to trimming and J lost 4 bases; unmatched junction nucleotides: 12. The CDR3 protein is CASSPVSGVAIETQYF. Here the CDR3 DNA reads TGCGCCAGCAGCCCCGTTAGCGGGGTTGCCATAGAGACCCAGTACTTC.

This chain uses TRBV6-5 with TRBJ2-1, with 12 bases fitting TRBD2. Germline values: CDR1 MNHEY, CDR2 SVGAGI. V shed 8 bases and J 8 bases; nucleotides not matched to a gene: 7. The CDR3 spans 14 residues. The CDR3 DNA reads TGTGCCAGCGGCCTAGCGGGGGGGCCGGATGAGCAGTTCTTC. This sequence encodes CASGLAGGPDEQFF.

The chain joins TRBV10-3 to TRBJ2-2, with D tentatively TRBD1 or TRBD2 (5 bases each). The length of the CDR3 is 14 residues. Germline assignment: CDR1 ENHRY and CDR2 SYGVKD. V was clipped by 7 bases and J by 6 bases, with 15 bases between them. CDR3 region: CAITHGMGAGELFF. CDR3 nucleotides: TGTGCCATCACCCACGGAATGGGGGCCGGGGAGCTGTTTTTT.

V gene TRBV2 combines with J gene TRBJ1-6; D not certain. Germline loops: CDR1 SNHLY, CDR2 FYNNEI. V dropped 6 bases and J dropped 5 bases, with 11 bases sitting between them. This CDR3 spans 14 amino acids. CDR3: CASSYLGNNSPLHF. The CDR3, as DNA: TGTGCCAGCAGCTACCTTGGGAATAATTCACCCCTCCACTTT.